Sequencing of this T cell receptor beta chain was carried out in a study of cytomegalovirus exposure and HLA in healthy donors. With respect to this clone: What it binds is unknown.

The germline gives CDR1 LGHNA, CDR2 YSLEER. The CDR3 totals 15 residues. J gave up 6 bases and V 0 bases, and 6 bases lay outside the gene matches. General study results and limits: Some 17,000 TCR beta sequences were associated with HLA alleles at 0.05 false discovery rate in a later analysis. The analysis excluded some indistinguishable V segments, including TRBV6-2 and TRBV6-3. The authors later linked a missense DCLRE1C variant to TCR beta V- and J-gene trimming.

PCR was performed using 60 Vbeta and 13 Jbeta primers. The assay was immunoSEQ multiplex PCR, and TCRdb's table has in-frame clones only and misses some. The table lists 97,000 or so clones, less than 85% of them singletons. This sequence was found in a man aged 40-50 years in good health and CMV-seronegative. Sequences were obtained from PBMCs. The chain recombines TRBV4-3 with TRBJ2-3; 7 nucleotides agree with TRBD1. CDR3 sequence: CASSQDFQGEDTQYF. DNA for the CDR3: TGCGCCAGCAGCCAAGACTTTCAGGGGGAGGATACGCAGTATTTT.